Below are 21 T cell receptor beta chains sequenced from a single sample in a study of blood T cell repertoires in COVID-19. TCRdb's copy holds only in-frame clones and misses some; the assay was immunoSEQ multiplex PCR. The sample includes tens of thousands of clones, 65% to 80% of them seen just once. Sequencing was done on a sample of peripheral blood. The source of these receptors is a man at least 80 years old with acute or convalescent COVID-19.

The rearrangement joins TRBV3-1 (or the pseudogene TRBV3-2) to TRBJ2-3; 9 nucleotides agree with TRBD2. V lost 7 bases to trimming and J lost 2 bases; unmatched junction nucleotides: 7. The V gene's germline CDR1 is LGHDT and CDR2 YNNKEL (reference sequence). The CDR3 covers 15 residues. The CDR3, as DNA: TGTGCCAGCAAGTTGAGCGGGGGGACCACAGATACGCAGTATTTT. As protein: CASKLSGGTTDTQYF.

This clone was counted between two and nine times. This chain uses TRBV2 with TRBJ1-6; a possible D gene is TRBD1 (5 bases). Germline lookup yields CDR1 SNHLY and CDR2 FYNNEI. The CDR3 contains 13 residues. Between the trimmed V and J ends, which lost 2 bases and 10 bases, there was a span of 9 bases. As DNA, the CDR3 is TGTGCCAGCAGTGAAAGGGGCGAGTCACCCCTCCACTTT. The encoded protein is CASSERGESPLHF. Supplemented by reference TRBV2 and TRBJ1-6, the full variable domain reads EPEVTQTPSHQVTQMGQEVILRCVPISNHLYFYWYRQILGQKVEFLVSFYNNEISEKSEIFDDQFSVERPDGSNFTLKIRSTKLEDSAMYFCASSERGESPLHFGNGTRLTVT.

The chain uses TRBV4-2 and TRBJ2-1, with TRBD2 matching over 7 bases. Germline V gene data show CDR1 as LGHNA and CDR2 as YNFKEQ. The CDR3 contains 16 residues. The ends lost 0 bases at V and 8 bases at J; junction bases unmatched: 10. The CDR3 sequence: CASSQDSSGKRHEQFF. CDR3 DNA: TGTGCCAGCAGCCAAGATTCGAGCGGGAAGCGTCATGAGCAGTTCTTC.

This chain links TRBV27 with TRBJ2-7; 9 nucleotides align to TRBD1. Trimming cost V 0 bases and J 4 bases; bases outside gene matches: 4. The CDR3 is made up of 15 amino acids. Germline V lookup: CDR1 MNHEY, CDR2 SMNVEV (reference sequence). The CDR3 DNA follows: TGTGCCAGCAGTTTATCGGAGGACAGGGGATACGAGCAGTACTTC. Translated: CASSLSEDRGYEQYF.

The rearrangement links TRBV5-4 to TRBJ2-1; TRBD2 matches at 7 bases. The CDR3 has 15 residues. From germline, CDR1 is SGHNT and CDR2 YYREEE (reference sequence). V lost 4 bases and J lost 7; bases outside the gene matches: 11. The CDR3 nucleotides are TGTGCCAGCAGCCTTAAAGCGGGATTCACAAATGAGCAGTTCTTC. Translation gives CASSLKAGFTNEQFF. The whole variable domain, remainder taken from reference TRBV5-4 and TRBJ2-1, is ETGVTQSPTHLIKTRGQQVTLRCSSQSGHNTVSWYQQALGQGPQFIFQYYREEENGRGNFPPRFSGLQFPNYSSELNVNALELDDSALYLCASSLKAGFTNEQFFGPGTRLTVL.

The gene calls are TRBV19 and TRBJ2-3, with 9 bases fitting TRBD1. The CDR3 totals 15 residues. The germline CDR1 and CDR2 sequences are LNHDA and SQIVND (reference sequence). The V gene end was trimmed by 4 bases and the J gene end by 5 bases; junction bases not matched to a gene: 7. This chain's CDR3 is CASSRGQGTGDTQYF. CDR3 sequence (DNA): TGTGCCAGTAGTAGAGGACAGGGGACGGGAGATACGCAGTATTTT.

V gene TRBV6-5 combines with J gene TRBJ1-1, with unresolved D. The CDR3 runs 11 residues. The germline gives CDR1 MNHEY, CDR2 SVGAGI. Deletions cut 10 bases from V and 0 bases from J, with 6 bases between. CDR3 in amino acids: CATGVNTEAFF. CDR3 nucleotide sequence: TGTGCCACCGGGGTGAACACTGAAGCTTTCTTT.

The V gene is TRBV7-9, the J gene TRBJ1-5; no definite D call. CDR3 length equals 15 residues. Trimming took off 3 bases at V and 0 bases at J, with 9 bases between the two ends. Germline lookup yields CDR1 SEHNR and CDR2 FQNEAQ (reference sequence). CDR3 residues: CASSFSAASNQPQHF. CDR3 in DNA: TGTGCCAGCAGCTTTTCGGCGGCTAGCAATCAGCCCCAGCATTTT.

V and J are TRBV16 and TRBJ2-6; 8 bases match TRBD2. The V gene end was trimmed by 2 bases and the J gene end by 4 bases; junction bases not matched to a gene: 7. The CDR3 runs 17 residues. CDR1 and CDR2 from the germline V gene are KGHSY and FQNENV. CDR3 nucleotides: TGTGCCAGCAGCCAAGGGTCCGGGAGGGCCGGGGCCAACGTCCTGACTTTC. It specifies CASSQGSGRAGANVLTF.

V usage is TRBV28 and J usage is TRBJ1-6; 7 bases are shared with TRBD1. Looked up from germline, CDR1 is MDHEN and CDR2 is SYDVKM. J gave up 5 bases and V 3 bases, and 4 bases lay outside the gene matches. This CDR3 spans 15 amino acids. The CDR3 loop is CASSFLDRDNSPLHF. CDR3 bases: TGTGCCAGCAGTTTCCTCGACAGGGATAATTCACCCCTCCACTTT.

This clone has just one count. The chain carries TRBV19 and TRBJ2-6; D gene uncertain. The CDR3 has 17 residues. Germline V CDR1 and CDR2: LNHDA, SQIVND (reference sequence). The V end was cut by 6 bases, the J end by 0 bases, with 15 bases between. As DNA, the CDR3 is TGTGCCAGTAGCGCCGGGTCCACAAGCTCTGGGGCCAACGTCCTGACTTTC. Protein: CASSAGSTSSGANVLTF.

The gene calls are TRBV18 and TRBJ1-1; D is perhaps TRBD1 (5 bases). Between the trimmed V and J ends, which lost 4 bases and 4 bases, there was a span of 19 bases. Germline-derived CDR1 and CDR2 are KGHSH and LQKENI. The CDR3 is 16 amino acids. The CDR3 loop is CASSLIQTFQGTEAFF. The DNA for the CDR3 is TGTGCCAGCTCACTCATTCAAACCTTCCAGGGCACTGAAGCTTTCTTT.

This chain links TRBV5-4 with TRBJ2-1; maybe TRBD2 (5 bases). The CDR3 loop spans 13 amino acids. CDR1 is SGHNT and CDR2 is YYREEE in the germline V gene (reference sequence). Trimming left V 3 bases short and J 3 bases short, with 7 bases between. As DNA, the CDR3 is TGTGCCAGCAGCTGGAGGAGCTACAATGAGCAGTTCTTC. Its translation: CASSWRSYNEQFF.

The chain links TRBV10-3 to TRBJ1-1, with D tentatively TRBD1 (6 bases). Germline V CDR1 and CDR2: ENHRY, SYGVKD. V was cut by 2 bases and J by 8 bases, with 9 bases left in between. CDR3 length: 12 residues. Here the CDR3 reads CAISEPDREAFF. The DNA of the CDR3 is TGTGCCATCAGTGAGCCAGACAGGGAAGCTTTCTTT.

The genes are TRBV28 and TRBJ1-6; D remains unclear. CDR1 and CDR2 from the germline V gene are MDHEN and SYDVKM. CDR3 length: 15 amino acids. Trimming shortened V by 6 bases and J by 3 bases, and 12 bases separated the two germline ends. The CDR3 here is CASSEGGLYNSPLHF. The CDR3 coding sequence is TGTGCCAGCAGCGAGGGAGGACTCTATAATTCACCCCTCCACTTT.

The chain uses TRBV5-1 and TRBJ2-1; D perhaps matches TRBD2 (7 bases). Per germline, CDR1 SGHRS and CDR2 YFSETQ. V shed 2 bases and J shed 0 bases, with 12 bases lying between them. This CDR3 spans 16 amino acids. The CDR3 loop is CASSFEAGASYNEQFF. The DNA for the CDR3 is TGCGCCAGCAGCTTTGAGGCGGGGGCCTCCTACAATGAGCAGTTCTTC. The complete variable domain, with remaining parts taken from reference TRBV5-1 and TRBJ2-1, reads KAGVTQTPRYLIKTRGQQVTLSCSPISGHRSVSWYQQTPGQGLQFLFEYFSETQRNKGNFPGRFSGRQFSNSRSEMNVSTLELGDSALYLCASSFEAGASYNEQFFGPGTRLTVL.

The rearrangement uses TRBV9 and TRBJ1-1; D remains ambiguous. Germline V CDR1 and CDR2: SGDLS, YYNGEE. V gave up 3 bases and J gave up 1 base, with 13 bases separating them. The CDR3 sequence is 15 residues long. CDR3 in amino acids: CASSANSGGNTEAFF. CDR3 DNA sequence: TGTGCCAGCAGCGCCAACAGTGGAGGGAACACTGAAGCTTTCTTT.

A single count supports this clone. The rearrangement links TRBV5-1 to TRBJ2-1; 8 nucleotides match TRBD1. V lost 4 bases, J lost 8 bases, and 11 bases stayed unmatched. Germline V CDR1 and CDR2: SGHRS, YFSETQ. The CDR3 runs to 15 residues. The CDR3 region is CASSPGTGLEDEQFF. CDR3 bases: TGCGCCAGCAGCCCCGGGACAGGACTTGAGGATGAGCAGTTCTTC.

The CDR3 here is CASSYGQGLGEAFF. CDR3 DNA sequence: TGTGCCAGCAGCTACGGACAGGGGTTGGGTGAAGCTTTCTTT. The rearrangement joins TRBV7-6 to TRBJ1-1, with 9 bases lining up with TRBD1. V was clipped by 4 bases and J by 7 bases; unmatched bases: 7. Germline V gene lookup returns CDR1 SGHVS and CDR2 FNYEAQ. CDR3 length: 14 amino acids.

The chain recombines TRBV5-6 with TRBJ1-2; 7 bases are a match to TRBD1. This CDR3 contains 17 residues. J gave up 2 bases and V 4 bases, and 14 bases lay outside the gene matches. Germline-derived CDR1 and CDR2 are SGHDT and YYEEEE. The CDR3 nucleotides read TGTGCCAGCAGCGAAGGGACAGCCAGAACAATAAACTATGGCTACACCTTC. This codes for CASSEGTARTINYGYTF.

V gene TRBV19 combines with J gene TRBJ1-2; the D is unclear. Looked up from germline, CDR1 is LNHDA and CDR2 is SQIVND (reference sequence). CDR3 size: 13 residues. Trimming left V 0 bases short and J 6 bases short, with 8 bases between. The CDR3 spells CASSIDLKHGYTF. CDR3 nucleotide sequence: TGTGCCAGTAGTATAGATCTTAAGCATGGCTACACCTTC. Variable domain in full (rest from reference TRBV19 and TRBJ1-2): DGGITQSPKYLFRKEGQNVTLSCEQNLNHDAMYWYRQDPGQGLRLIYYSQIVNDFQKGDIAEGYSVSREKKESFPLTVTSAQKNPTAFYLCASSIDLKHGYTFGSGTRLTVV.